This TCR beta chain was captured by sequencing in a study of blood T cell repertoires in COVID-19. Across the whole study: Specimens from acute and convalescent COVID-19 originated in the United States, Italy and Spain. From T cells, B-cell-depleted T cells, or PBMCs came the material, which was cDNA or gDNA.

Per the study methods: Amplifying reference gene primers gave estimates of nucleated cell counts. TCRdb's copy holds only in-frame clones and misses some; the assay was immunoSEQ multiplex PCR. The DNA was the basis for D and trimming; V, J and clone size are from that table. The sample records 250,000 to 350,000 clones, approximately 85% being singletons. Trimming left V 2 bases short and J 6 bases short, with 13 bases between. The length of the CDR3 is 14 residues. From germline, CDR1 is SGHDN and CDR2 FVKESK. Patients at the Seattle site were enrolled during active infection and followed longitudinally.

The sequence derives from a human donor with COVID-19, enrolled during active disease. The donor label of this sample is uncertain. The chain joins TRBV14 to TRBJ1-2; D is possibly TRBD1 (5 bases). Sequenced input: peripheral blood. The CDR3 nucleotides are TGTGCCAGCAGCCAATCCAGGGTCGTTGATGGCTACACCTTC. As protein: CASSQSRVVDGYTF.